The 12 T cell receptor beta chains listed next were all sequenced from one sample in a study of OX40 agonist ivuxolimab in advanced cancers. Here immunoSEQ multiplex PCR was the method, and the copy in TCRdb shows in-frame clones only, minus some. The data hold 63,000 or so clones, with roughly 80% observed a single time. Sequenced here: CD4+ or CD8+ T cells sorted from blood, sampled in a trial of the OX40 agonist ivuxolimab. All receptors derive from an adult with an advanced solid tumor such as melanoma, head and neck, liver or kidney cancer.

The V gene is TRBV5-4, the J gene TRBJ1-3; D gene ambiguous. The V gene's germline CDR1 is SGHNT and CDR2 YYREEE (reference sequence). The CDR3 runs to 16 residues. The V gene lost 0 bases and the J gene lost 0 bases, with 10 bases spanning the gap. This chain's CDR3 is CASSLGIGPSGNTIYF. The CDR3, as DNA: TGTGCCAGCAGCTTGGGTATAGGGCCCTCTGGAAACACCATATATTTT.

The genes are TRBV18 and TRBJ1-4; the match to TRBD1 covers 7 bases. Germline assignment: CDR1 KGHSH and CDR2 LQKENI. The V gene end was trimmed by 9 bases and the J gene end by 5 bases; junction bases not matched to a gene: 6. This CDR3 contains 13 residues. The CDR3 bases are TGTGCCAGTCACAGGGGTTCAAATGAAAAACTGTTTTTT. Protein product: CASHRGSNEKLFF. The full variable domain, in which reference TRBV18 and TRBJ1-4 provide the parts outside the CDR3, is NAGVMQNPRHLVRRRGQEARLRCSPMKGHSHVYWYRQLPEEGLKFMVYLQKENIIDESGMPKERFSAEFPKEGPSILRIQQVVRGDSAAYFCASHRGSNEKLFFGSGTQLSVL.

The chain employs TRBV14 and TRBJ2-2; TRBD1 matches at 10 bases. Germline V gene data show CDR1 as SGHDN and CDR2 as FVKESK. J was trimmed by 6 bases and V by 0 bases; bases with no gene match: 10. The CDR3 is 18 amino acids. The CDR3: CASSQDFRRQGASGELFF. The CDR3 DNA is TGTGCCAGCAGCCAAGATTTTAGGAGACAGGGGGCCTCCGGGGAGCTGTTTTTT.

This chain uses TRBV7-9 with TRBJ2-1; D remains ambiguous. V dropped 5 bases and J dropped 9 bases, with 17 bases sitting between them. Germline V gene data show CDR1 as SEHNR and CDR2 as FQNEAQ (reference sequence). The CDR3 has 14 amino acids. The CDR3 DNA reads TGTGCCAGCAGCCCCCAGACTCGCGCCGCTGAGCAGTTCTTC. This sequence encodes CASSPQTRAAEQFF.

This CDR3 reads CASSLYPGELFF. The DNA of the CDR3 is TGTGCCAGCAGCTTGTACCCCGGGGAGCTGTTTTTT. This chain joins TRBV5-7 and TRBJ2-2; D is unresolved. TRBV5-7 is identified as an open reading frame with a role that is uncertain. The V and J ends lost 1 base and 6 bases respectively, with 4 bases between them. The CDR3 consists of 12 residues.

The genes are TRBV6-5 and TRBJ1-2; D is possibly TRBD1 (6 bases). This CDR3 has 16 amino acids. Trimming left V 3 bases short and J 5 bases short, with 19 bases between. Germline V lookup: CDR1 MNHEY, CDR2 SVGAGI. CDR3 sequence: CASSYGRGQKGYGYTF. Here the CDR3 DNA reads TGTGCCAGCAGTTATGGGAGAGGACAGAAGGGATATGGCTACACCTTC.

V usage is TRBV19 and J usage is TRBJ1-1; D possibly corresponds to TRBD1 (6 bases). CDR1 is LNHDA, CDR2 SQIVND, per germline (reference sequence). CDR3 length: 15 amino acids. The V and J ends lost 6 bases and 1 base respectively, with 15 bases between them. The CDR3, as DNA: TGTGCCAGTAGCCAGGGGCCACCACCGAACACTGAAGCTTTCTTT. Translated: CASSQGPPPNTEAFF.

V and J are TRBV29-1 and TRBJ2-1; 8 nucleotides align to TRBD2. Germline lookup yields CDR1 SQVTM and CDR2 ANQGSEA. Trimming removed 4 bases from V and 1 base from J; junction bases left unmatched: 6. The CDR3 spans 15 residues. CDR3 sequence reads: CSVGLGTRSYNEQFF. The DNA of the CDR3 is TGCAGCGTTGGCCTCGGGACTAGGTCCTACAATGAGCAGTTCTTC.

The chain recombines TRBV6-6 with TRBJ2-5; 7 nucleotides align to TRBD1. The V segment lost 10 bases and the J segment 3 bases; nucleotides outside the gene matches: 17. Germline CDR1 reads MNHNY; CDR2 reads SVGAGI (reference sequence). The CDR3 is 16 amino acids. CDR3 coding DNA: TGTGCCACCCTGACAGGGCTTTGGTCGGAAAAAGAGACCCAGTACTTC. This gives the protein CATLTGLWSEKETQYF.

The V and J genes are TRBV5-6 and TRBJ2-3; D may be TRBD1 (6 bases). This CDR3 region has 14 residues. Germline CDR1 SGHDT, CDR2 YYEEEE. V was shortened by 1 base and J by 7 bases, with 13 bases between the two germline ends. CDR3 protein: CASSLPTQGHTQYF. CDR3 sequence (DNA): TGTGCCAGCAGCTTGCCAACACAGGGCCATACGCAGTATTTT. The whole variable domain, filled in from reference TRBV5-6 and TRBJ2-3, reads DAGVTQSPTHLIKTRGQQVTLRCSPKSGHDTVSWYQQALGQGPQFIFQYYEEEERQRGNFPDRFSGHQFPNYSSELNVNALLLGDSALYLCASSLPTQGHTQYFGPGTRLTVL.

V gene TRBV9 combines with J gene TRBJ1-2; D remains ambiguous. V lost 1 base, J lost 5 bases, and 9 bases lay in between. In germline, CDR1 is SGDLS, CDR2 YYNGEE. The CDR3 length is 13 residues. CDR3 DNA: TGTGCCAGCAGCGTAAGAGAACCTTATGGCTACACCTTC. It yields the protein CASSVREPYGYTF.

The V and J genes are TRBV6-5 and TRBJ1-5; TRBD1 aligns across 7 bases. This CDR3 is 14 amino acids long. V lost 5 bases and J lost 5; bases outside the gene matches: 6. Germline V lookup: CDR1 MNHEY, CDR2 SVGAGI. The CDR3 region has the DNA TGTGCCAGCAGTAGCAGGGGGGGGGATCAGCCCCAGCATTTT. Translating it yields CASSSRGGDQPQHF.